The sequence of this T cell receptor (beta chain) was determined in a study of shared clonotypes between healthy human individuals. This clone came up once. Terminally differentiated effector memory CD45RA+ cells were excluded from the naive CD8 cells, which were CD45RO-negative and positively selected for CCR7. The study drew all its donors from Caucasian adults living in Nashville, Tennessee. It was at deep level that the assay was run. The authors split each subset's genomic DNA evenly across several immunoSEQ plates. Using roughly 180 ng DNA, approximately 27,000 T cell genomes, the sorted-subset replicate PCRs were run. Profiling relied on immunoSEQ multiplex PCR, and the TCRdb table lists in-frame clones only, not all of them. The profile shows around 2,100,000 clones, just under 95% of them singletons. V lost 5 bases to trimming and J lost 4 bases; unmatched junction nucleotides: 6. This CDR3 has 15 amino acids. The germline V gene encodes CDR1 SEHNR and CDR2 FQNEAQ (reference sequence).

The source material was naive CD8+ T cells sorted from blood. The V call is TRBV7-9, the J call TRBJ2-1; 9 nucleotides match TRBD1. The receptor was derived from a young man in good health. CDR3 residues: CASSQDRGEYNEQFF. The CDR3 DNA reads TGTGCCAGCAGCCAGGACAGGGGTGAATACAATGAGCAGTTCTTC.